Here is one T cell receptor (beta chain) with its context. The CDR3 length is 14 residues. Germline loops: CDR1 LNHDA, CDR2 SQIVND (reference sequence). V shed 5 bases and J shed 5 bases, with 15 bases lying between them. This entry comes from a study of blood T cell repertoires in COVID-19. About the study: T cells, B-cell-depleted T cells, or PBMCs provided the cDNA or gDNA that served as material.

In the original analysis: Amplification from reference gene primers served as the basis for estimated nucleated cell counts. Clones were sequenced by immunoSEQ multiplex PCR, and TCRdb holds only the in-frame ones, with some missing. The DNA gave D and trimming, while V, J and clone size come from that table. Of about 140,000 clones in the sample, 70% to 85% are singletons; the top ten hold roughly 8.3%. The TCR was taken from a woman of 80 years or more in a cohort sampled during active or convalescent COVID-19. The rearrangement joins TRBV19 to TRBJ2-5; D perhaps matches TRBD1 (6 bases). Specimen: peripheral blood. In nucleotides, the CDR3 is TGTGCCAGTAGTCTACAGGGTTTTGGGGAGACCCAGTACTTC. This sequence encodes CASSLQGFGETQYF.